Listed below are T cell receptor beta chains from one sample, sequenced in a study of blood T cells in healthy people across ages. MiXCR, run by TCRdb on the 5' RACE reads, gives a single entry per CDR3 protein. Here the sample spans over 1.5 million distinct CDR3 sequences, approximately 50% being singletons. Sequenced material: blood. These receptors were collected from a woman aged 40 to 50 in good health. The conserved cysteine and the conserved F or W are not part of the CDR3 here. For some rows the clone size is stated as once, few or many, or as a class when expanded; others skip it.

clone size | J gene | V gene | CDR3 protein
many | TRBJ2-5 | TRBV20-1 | SASGAAQETQY
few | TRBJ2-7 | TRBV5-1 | ASSLGDRGFYEQY
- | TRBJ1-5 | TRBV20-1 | SARSGPGSPPPPQH
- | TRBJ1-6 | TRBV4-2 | ASSQSAPSQGSSYNSPLH
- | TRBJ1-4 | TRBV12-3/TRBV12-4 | ASSTIRYNEKLF
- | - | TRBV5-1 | ASSLMGQRIIYEQY
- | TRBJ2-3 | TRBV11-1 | ASSLAEVSGGPMDTQY
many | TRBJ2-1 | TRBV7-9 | ASSLDPRHEQF
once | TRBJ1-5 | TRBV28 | ASSSRPPQH
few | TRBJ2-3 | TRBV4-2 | ASSQDSGADTQY
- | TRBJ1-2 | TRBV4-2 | ASSQDVETGRSGYT
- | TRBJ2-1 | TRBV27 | ASGDYNEQF
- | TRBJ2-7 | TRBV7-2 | ASSRDWGADYEQY
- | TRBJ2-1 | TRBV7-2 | ASSLDGRSSYNEQF
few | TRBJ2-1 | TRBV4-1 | ASSPPRGEQF
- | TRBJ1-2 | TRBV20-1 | SARRDLRAPGGYT
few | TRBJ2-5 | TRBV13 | ASSLGWTSGDKETQY
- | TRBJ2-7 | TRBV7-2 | ASSLEGQGGREQY
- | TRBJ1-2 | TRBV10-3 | AISESTRGYT
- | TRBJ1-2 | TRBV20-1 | SASSGTASYGYT
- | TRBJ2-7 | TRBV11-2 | ASSLTTSGGNNEQY
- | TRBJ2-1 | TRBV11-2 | ASSLKQGPYNEQF
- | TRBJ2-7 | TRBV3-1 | ASSQSPGGGVPYEQY
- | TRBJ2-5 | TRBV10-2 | ASRDRGQGQETQY
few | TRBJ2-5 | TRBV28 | ASSTPGTAQETQY
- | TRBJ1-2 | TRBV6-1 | ASSEHMINYGYT
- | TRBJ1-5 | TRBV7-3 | ASRRTGGSGNQPQH
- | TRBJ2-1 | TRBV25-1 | ASREETGILNEQF
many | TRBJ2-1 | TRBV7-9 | ASSAPQGIVSKEQF
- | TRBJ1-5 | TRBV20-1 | SAKGGGPIQPQH
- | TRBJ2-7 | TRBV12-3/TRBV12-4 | ASSFGGAGGYEQY
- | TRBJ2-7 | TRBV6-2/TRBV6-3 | ASNRQDNYEQY
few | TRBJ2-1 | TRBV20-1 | SARDVGSYNEQF
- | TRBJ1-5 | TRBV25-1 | ASSEWQINQPQH
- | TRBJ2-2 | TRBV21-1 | ASSKPEADANTGELF
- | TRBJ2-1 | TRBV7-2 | ASSPRPYYNEQF
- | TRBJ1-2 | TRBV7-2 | ASRPWTVYGYT
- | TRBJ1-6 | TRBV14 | ASSQTVVASPLH
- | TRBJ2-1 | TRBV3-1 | ASSPSLMAGGGVF
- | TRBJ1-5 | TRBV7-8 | ASSLGQGSGNQPQH
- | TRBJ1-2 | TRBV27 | ASRGTYGYT
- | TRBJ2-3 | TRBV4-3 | ASSQDWGGADTQY
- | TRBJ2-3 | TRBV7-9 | ASSLAWLADTQY
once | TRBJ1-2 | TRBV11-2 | ASSVDQVAGGYT
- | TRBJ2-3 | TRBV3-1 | ASSQPGLDTDTQY
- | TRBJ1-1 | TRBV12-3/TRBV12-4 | ASTLLGMNTEAF
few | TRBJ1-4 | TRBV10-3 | AISAVQFNEKLF
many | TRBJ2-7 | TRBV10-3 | AIGIGQGSSYEQY
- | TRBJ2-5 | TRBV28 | ASSHRSLGLPETQY
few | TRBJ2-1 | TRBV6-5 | ASSYSIGGADEQF
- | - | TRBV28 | ASSSFNVGAYEQY
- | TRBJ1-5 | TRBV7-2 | ASSLAEPRVGNQPQH
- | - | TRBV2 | ASQSGFDNEQY
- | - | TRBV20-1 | SASGRLQETQY
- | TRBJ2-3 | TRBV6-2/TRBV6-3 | ASSYPRGSQPTDTQY
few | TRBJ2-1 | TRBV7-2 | ASSSPKGLNEQF